Each of the 14 T cell receptor beta chains below was sequenced from the same sample in a study of regulatory T cells in long-lasting Graves disease. Library construction for TCR beta used iRepertoire HTBI primers and Arm-PCR of CDR3 regions. One entry per CDR3 protein results from TCRdb running MiXCR on the multiplex PCR reads. Altogether approximately 380,000 distinct CDR3 sequences are present, 20% to 25% being singletons, with the ten largest covering around 21%. As for time point: persistent/refractory GD, antithyroid drugs over 5 years with positive TRAb. From PBMCs, RNA was extracted and then used to make the TCR library. Sequenced material: peripheral blood mononuclear cells (PBMCs), taken when the disease was refractory, from a patient treated with antithyroid drugs. These receptors were collected from a female donor with Graves disease.

The chain carries TRBV27 and TRBJ2-7, with a tentative D call TRBD1 (6 bases). The V end lost 2 bases, the J end lost 4 bases, and 15 bases lay between the germline ends. Germline values: CDR1 MNHEY, CDR2 SMNVEV (reference sequence). The CDR3 runs 15 residues. CDR3 in amino acids: CASSLVGQWLYEQYF. The DNA for the CDR3 is TGTGCCAGCAGTTTAGTTGGACAGTGGCTGTACGAGCAGTACTTC.

This clonotype was found many times. The chain carries TRBV11-2 and TRBJ1-2; 9 bases are shared with TRBD1. The junction had 9 bases not matched to a gene; V was cut back by 5 bases and J by 5 bases. Germline V CDR1 and CDR2: SGHAT, FQNNGV. The CDR3 has 15 residues. This CDR3 is CASSLMPGQGYGYTF. The CDR3 nucleotides read TGTGCCAGCAGCCTCATGCCGGGACAGGGTTATGGCTACACCTTC.

This clonotype was detected a few times. V usage is TRBV5-6 and J usage is TRBJ2-7; D remains unclear. Germline V lookup: CDR1 SGHDT, CDR2 YYEEEE. V was cut by 8 bases and J by 5 bases, with 23 bases left in between. CDR3 length: 15 residues. In nucleotides, the CDR3 is TGTGCCAGGAAAATTGGGATTTCCAGAGGCCACGAGCAGTACTTC. This encodes CARKIGISRGHEQYF.

This clonotype occurred many times. The rearrangement uses TRBV7-9 and TRBJ2-5, with 11 nucleotides matching TRBD2. The V and J ends lost 5 bases and 3 bases, in that order; junction bases with no gene match: 2. Germline assignment: CDR1 SEHNR and CDR2 FQNEAQ (reference sequence). The CDR3 contains 14 residues. The CDR3 reads CASSQTSGKETQYF. For the CDR3, the DNA is TGTGCCAGCAGCCAGACTAGCGGGAAAGAGACCCAGTACTTC. Together with reference TRBV7-9 and TRBJ2-5, the CDR3 gives the full variable domain: DTGVSQNPRHKITKRGQNVTFRCDPISEHNRLYWYRQTLGQGPEFLTYFQNEAQLEKSRLLSDRFSAERPKGSFSTLEIQRTEQGDSAMYLCASSQTSGKETQYFGPGTRLLVL.

This clonotype occurred a few times. V gene TRBV7-2 combines with J gene TRBJ2-1, with a tentative D call TRBD2 (6 bases). Trimming removed 1 base from V and 9 bases from J, with 16 bases in between. The CDR3 is made up of 15 amino acids. Germline-derived CDR1 and CDR2 are SGHTA and FQGNSA. The DNA for the CDR3 is TGTGCCAGCAGCTTAGTACGGCTTACCGGGGGTGAGCAGTTCTTC. As protein: CASSLVRLTGGEQFF.

The CDR3 sequence: CAWSRVRTEAFF. The CDR3 coding sequence is TGTGCCTGGAGTCGGGTGCGGACTGAAGCTTTCTTT. The chain is built from TRBV30 and TRBJ1-1; D ambiguous. The CDR3 is 12 residues long. CDR1 GTSNPN and CDR2 SVGIG come from the germline V gene (reference sequence). V was pared by 2 bases and J by 5 bases, with 9 bases between.

V gene TRBV30 combines with J gene TRBJ2-7, with 7 bases aligning to TRBD1. From germline, CDR1 is GTSNPN and CDR2 SVGIG (reference sequence). The CDR3 spans 15 residues. V lost 2 bases to trimming and J lost 9 bases; unmatched junction nucleotides: 16. This CDR3 is CAWSPIGQVVLSQYF. The CDR3 bases are TGTGCCTGGAGTCCTATAGGACAGGTGGTTCTTTCGCAGTACTTC. The full variable domain, in which reference TRBV30 and TRBJ2-7 provide the parts outside the CDR3, is SQTIHQWPATLVQPVGSPLSLECTVEGTSNPNLYWYRQAAGRGLQLLFYSVGIGQISSEVPQNLSASRPQDRQFILSSKKLLLSDSGFYLCAWSPIGQVVLSQYFGPGTRLTVT.

V gene TRBV24-1 combines with J gene TRBJ2-5, with a possible D match to TRBD2 (7 bases). Trimming cost V 5 bases and J 1 base, with 10 bases left between them. Germline V gene lookup returns CDR1 KGHDR and CDR2 SFDVKD. This CDR3 contains 14 residues. The CDR3 loop is CATSGGGPQETQYF. In DNA, the CDR3 is TGTGCCACCAGTGGGGGGGGGCCCCAAGAGACCCAGTACTTC.

The V gene is TRBV13, the J gene TRBJ2-2, with D perhaps TRBD1 (6 bases). The germline V gene encodes CDR1 PRHDT and CDR2 FYEKMQ (reference sequence). V lost 5 bases to trimming and J lost 7 bases, with 17 bases between them. CDR3 size: 15 residues. The DNA for the CDR3 is TGTGCCAGCAGCCCCACAGGGTATGGTGGCGGGGAGCTGTTTTTT. Translated, it gives CASSPTGYGGGELFF.

At least ten counts were recorded for this clonotype. The chain has TRBV15 and TRBJ1-5, with a tentative D call TRBD1 (6 bases). This CDR3 has 16 amino acids. Germline lookup yields CDR1 LNHNV and CDR2 YYDKDF (reference sequence). Trimming left V 5 bases short and J 0 bases short, with 14 bases between. DNA of the CDR3: TGTGCCACCAGCTCAGGACGGACAGCTAGCAATCAGCCCCAGCATTTT. Its translation is CATSSGRTASNQPQHF. The entire variable domain, with the rest obtained from reference TRBV15 and TRBJ1-5, is as follows: DAMVIQNPRYQVTQFGKPVTLSCSQTLNHNVMYWYQQKSSQAPKLLFHYYDKDFNNEADTPDNFQSRRPNTSFCFLDIRSPGLGDTAMYLCATSSGRTASNQPQHFGDGTRLSIL.

The table lists this clonotype with many counts. This CDR3 reads CASSKEWTGGLNTEAFF. The CDR3 nucleotides are TGTGCCAGCAGTAAGGAATGGACAGGGGGATTGAACACTGAAGCTTTCTTT. The chain joins TRBV2 to TRBJ1-1; 10 bases are a match to TRBD1. CDR1 is SNHLY and CDR2 is FYNNEI in the germline V gene. J lost 0 bases, V lost 5 bases, and 9 bases had no gene match. The CDR3 extends over 17 amino acids.

The V gene is TRBV19, the J gene TRBJ2-3; D is undetermined. The CDR3 has 12 residues. V was pared by 6 bases and J by 5 bases, with 9 bases between. CDR1 is LNHDA and CDR2 is SQIVND in the germline V gene (reference sequence). This chain's CDR3 is CASRRLGDTQYF. CDR3 nucleotides: TGTGCCAGTAGACGACTGGGAGATACGCAGTATTTT.

The sample holds many counts of this clonotype. The junction departs from germline at one end; a sequencing error may be responsible. The genes are TRBV5-1 and TRBJ2-7; 8 bases map to TRBD2. The CDR3 is made up of 15 amino acids. Germline values: CDR1 SGHRS, CDR2 YFSETQ. The DNA for the CDR3 is TGTGCCAGCAGCTTAGTGGCGGGAGGCACCTACGAGCAGTACTTC. Encoded protein: CASSLVAGGTYEQYF.

This clonotype has just a few counts. V is TRBV7-9 and J is TRBJ2-2; D call uncertain. The CDR3 consists of 14 residues. Germline values: CDR1 SEHNR, CDR2 FQNEAQ (reference sequence). V lost 4 bases and J lost 6, with 12 bases in between. CDR3 sequence reads: CASSSGVRPGELFF. CDR3 coding DNA: TGTGCCAGCAGCTCCGGTGTGCGTCCCGGGGAGCTGTTTTTT.